The next 2 T cell receptor beta chains were all read from a single sample in a study of blood T cell repertoires in COVID-19. Measured with immunoSEQ multiplex PCR; TCRdb has only the in-frame clones, and not every one. This table has about 390,000 clones, about 89% appearing once. The sequenced sample was peripheral blood. All receptors come from a woman aged 55-69 years with COVID-19, enrolled during active disease.

The CDR3 spells CASSGLASGGQETQYF. As DNA, the CDR3 is TGTGCCAGCAGCGGACTGGCTAGCGGGGGGCAAGAGACCCAGTACTTC. V gene TRBV5-4 combines with J gene TRBJ2-5, with 11 bases aligning to TRBD2. Per the germline V gene, CDR1 is SGHNT and CDR2 is YYREEE (reference sequence). Unmatched junction bases numbered 7, after V lost 4 bases and J lost 2 bases. The CDR3 loop spans 16 amino acids.

The chain carries TRBV4-1 and TRBJ2-7; tentatively, D is TRBD2 (6 bases). Trimming shortened V by 1 base and J by 5 bases, and 6 bases separated the two germline ends. The CDR3 runs to 12 residues. Germline V CDR1 and CDR2: MGHRA, YSYEKL. The CDR3 region is CASSQGRDEQYF. The CDR3 region has the DNA TGCGCCAGCAGCCAAGGGAGGGACGAGCAGTACTTC.